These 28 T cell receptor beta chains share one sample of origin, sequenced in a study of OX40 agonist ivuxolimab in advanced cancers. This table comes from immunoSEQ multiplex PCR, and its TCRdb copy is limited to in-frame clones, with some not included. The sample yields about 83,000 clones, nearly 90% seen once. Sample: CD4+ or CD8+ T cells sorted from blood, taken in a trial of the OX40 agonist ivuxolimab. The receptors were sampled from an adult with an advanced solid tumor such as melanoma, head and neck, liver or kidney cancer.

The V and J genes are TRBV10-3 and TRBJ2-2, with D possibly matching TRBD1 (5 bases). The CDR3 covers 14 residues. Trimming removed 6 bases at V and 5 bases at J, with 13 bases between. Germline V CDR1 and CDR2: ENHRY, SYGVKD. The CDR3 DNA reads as TGTGCCATCAGCGAGATAGGGGAAACCGGGGAGCTGTTTTTT. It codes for CAISEIGETGELFF.

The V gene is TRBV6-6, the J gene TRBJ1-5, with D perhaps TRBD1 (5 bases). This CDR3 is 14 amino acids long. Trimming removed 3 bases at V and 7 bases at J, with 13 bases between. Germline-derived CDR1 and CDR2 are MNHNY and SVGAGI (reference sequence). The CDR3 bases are TGTGCCAGCAGTTATAGCCAGGGAGGGCAGCCCCAGCATTTT. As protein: CASSYSQGGQPQHF.

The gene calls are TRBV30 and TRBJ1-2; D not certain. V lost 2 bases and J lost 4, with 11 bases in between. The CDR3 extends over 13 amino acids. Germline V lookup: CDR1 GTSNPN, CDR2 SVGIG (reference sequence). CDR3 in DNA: TGTGCCTGGAGTCTCCAAGCGGGCTATGGCTACACCTTC. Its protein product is CAWSLQAGYGYTF.

Here the CDR3 DNA reads TGTGCCAGCAGCAGAGAGGCCGGTCGGCCCCAGCATTTT. The encoded protein is CASSREAGRPQHF. The rearrangement links TRBV6-5 to TRBJ1-5; D remains ambiguous. The CDR3 consists of 13 residues. Germline values: CDR1 MNHEY, CDR2 SVGAGI. Trimming took off 6 bases at V and 9 bases at J, with 15 bases between the two ends.

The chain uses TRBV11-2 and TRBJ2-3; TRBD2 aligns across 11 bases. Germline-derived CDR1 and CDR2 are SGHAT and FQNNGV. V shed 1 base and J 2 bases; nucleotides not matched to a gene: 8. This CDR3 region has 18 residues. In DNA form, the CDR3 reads TGTGCCAGCAGCTTAGTACTAGCGGGGGCCCCATCCACAGATACGCAGTATTTT. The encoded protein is CASSLVLAGAPSTDTQYF.

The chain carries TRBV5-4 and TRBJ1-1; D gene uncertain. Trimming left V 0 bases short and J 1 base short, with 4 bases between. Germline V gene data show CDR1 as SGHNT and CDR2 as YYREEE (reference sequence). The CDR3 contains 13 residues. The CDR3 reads CASSLEANTEAFF. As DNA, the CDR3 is TGTGCCAGCAGCTTGGAGGCGAACACTGAAGCTTTCTTT. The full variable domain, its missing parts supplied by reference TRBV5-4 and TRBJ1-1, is ETGVTQSPTHLIKTRGQQVTLRCSSQSGHNTVSWYQQALGQGPQFIFQYYREEENGRGNFPPRFSGLQFPNYSSELNVNALELDDSALYLCASSLEANTEAFFGQGTRLTVV.

CDR3 sequence reads: CAWSRVSSGNTIYF. CDR3 in DNA: TGTGCCTGGAGTAGAGTGAGCTCTGGAAACACCATATATTTT. V and J are TRBV30 and TRBJ1-3; the D is unclear. The CDR3 consists of 14 residues. From germline, CDR1 is GTSNPN and CDR2 SVGIG (reference sequence). Deletions cut 2 bases from V and 0 bases from J, with 8 bases between. The full variable domain, its missing parts supplied by reference TRBV30 and TRBJ1-3, is SQTIHQWPATLVQPVGSPLSLECTVEGTSNPNLYWYRQAAGRGLQLLFYSVGIGQISSEVPQNLSASRPQDRQFILSSKKLLLSDSGFYLCAWSRVSSGNTIYFGEGSWLTVV.

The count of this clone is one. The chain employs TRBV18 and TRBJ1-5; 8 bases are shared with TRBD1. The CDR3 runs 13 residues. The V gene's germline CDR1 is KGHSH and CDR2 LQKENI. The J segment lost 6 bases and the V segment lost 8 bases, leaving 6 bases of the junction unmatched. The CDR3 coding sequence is TGTGCCAGCACGACAGGGGAACTTCAGCCCCAGCATTTT. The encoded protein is CASTTGELQPQHF.

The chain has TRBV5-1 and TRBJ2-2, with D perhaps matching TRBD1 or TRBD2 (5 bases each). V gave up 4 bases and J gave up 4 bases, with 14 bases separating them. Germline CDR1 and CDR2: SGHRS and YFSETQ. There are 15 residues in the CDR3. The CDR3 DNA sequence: TGCGCCAGCAGCCCCGCCACCGGGGCCACCGGGGAGCTGTTTTTT. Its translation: CASSPATGATGELFF. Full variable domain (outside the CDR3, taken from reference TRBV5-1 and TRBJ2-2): KAGVTQTPRYLIKTRGQQVTLSCSPISGHRSVSWYQQTPGQGLQFLFEYFSETQRNKGNFPGRFSGRQFSNSRSEMNVSTLELGDSALYLCASSPATGATGELFFGEGSRLTVL.

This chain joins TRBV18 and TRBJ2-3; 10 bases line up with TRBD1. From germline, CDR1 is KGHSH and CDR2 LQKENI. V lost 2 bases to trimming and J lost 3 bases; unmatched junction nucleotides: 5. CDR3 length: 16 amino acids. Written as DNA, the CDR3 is TGTGCCAGCTCACCAAGACAGGGGGCTTCAACAGATACGCAGTATTTT. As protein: CASSPRQGASTDTQYF.

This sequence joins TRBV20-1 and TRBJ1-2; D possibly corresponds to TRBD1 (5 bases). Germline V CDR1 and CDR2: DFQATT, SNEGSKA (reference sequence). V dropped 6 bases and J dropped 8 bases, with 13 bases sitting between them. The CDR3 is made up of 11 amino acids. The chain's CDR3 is CSAEETVGYTF. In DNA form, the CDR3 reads TGCAGTGCAGAAGAGACAGTAGGCTACACCTTC.

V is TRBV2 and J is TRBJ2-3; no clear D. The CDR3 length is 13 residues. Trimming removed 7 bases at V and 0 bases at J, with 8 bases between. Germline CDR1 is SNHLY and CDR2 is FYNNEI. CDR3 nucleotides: TGTGCCAGCATCGAGCTTAGCACAGATACGCAGTATTTT. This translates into CASIELSTDTQYF.

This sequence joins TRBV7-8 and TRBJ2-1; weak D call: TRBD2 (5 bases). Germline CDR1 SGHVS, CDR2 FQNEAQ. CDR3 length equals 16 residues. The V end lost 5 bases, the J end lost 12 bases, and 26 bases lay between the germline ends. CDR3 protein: CASSTFRETIPRGQFF. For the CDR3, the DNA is TGTGCCAGCAGCACCTTTAGGGAGACCATACCAAGAGGGCAGTTCTTC.

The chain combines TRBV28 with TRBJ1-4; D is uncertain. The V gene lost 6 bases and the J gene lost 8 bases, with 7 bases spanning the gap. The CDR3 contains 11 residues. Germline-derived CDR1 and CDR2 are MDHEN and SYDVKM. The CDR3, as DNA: TGTGCCAGCAGAATTGACGAAAAACTGTTTTTT. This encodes CASRIDEKLFF.

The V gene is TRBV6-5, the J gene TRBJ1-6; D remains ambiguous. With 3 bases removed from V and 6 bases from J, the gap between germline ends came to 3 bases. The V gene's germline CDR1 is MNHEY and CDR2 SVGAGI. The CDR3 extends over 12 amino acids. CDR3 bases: TGTGCCAGCAGTTATTTTAATTCACCCCTCCACTTT. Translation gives CASSYFNSPLHF.

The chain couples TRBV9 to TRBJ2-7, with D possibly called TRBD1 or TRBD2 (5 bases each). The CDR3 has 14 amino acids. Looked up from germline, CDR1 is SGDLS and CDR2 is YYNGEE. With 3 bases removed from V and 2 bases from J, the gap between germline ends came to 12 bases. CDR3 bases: TGTGCCAGCAGCGAGGGGACCCCTCCCTACGAGCAGTACTTC. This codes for CASSEGTPPYEQYF.

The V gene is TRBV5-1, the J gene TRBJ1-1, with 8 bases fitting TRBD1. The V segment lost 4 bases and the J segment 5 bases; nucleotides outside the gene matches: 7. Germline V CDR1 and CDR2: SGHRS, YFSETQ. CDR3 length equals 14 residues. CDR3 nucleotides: TGCGCCAGCAGCACAACAGGGGGTGGGACTGAAGCTTTCTTT. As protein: CASSTTGGGTEAFF.

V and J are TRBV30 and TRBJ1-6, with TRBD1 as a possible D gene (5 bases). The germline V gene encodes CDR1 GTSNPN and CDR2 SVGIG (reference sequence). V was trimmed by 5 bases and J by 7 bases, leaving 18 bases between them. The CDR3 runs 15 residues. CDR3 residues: CAWETLGEPNSPLHF. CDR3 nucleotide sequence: TGTGCCTGGGAGACCCTAGGGGAACCCAATTCACCCCTCCACTTT.

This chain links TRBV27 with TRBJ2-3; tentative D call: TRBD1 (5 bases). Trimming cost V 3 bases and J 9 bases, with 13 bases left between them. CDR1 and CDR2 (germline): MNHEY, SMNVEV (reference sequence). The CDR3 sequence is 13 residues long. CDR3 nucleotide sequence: TGTGCCAGCAGTTTCCATAGACAGACCACGCAGTATTTT. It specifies CASSFHRQTTQYF.

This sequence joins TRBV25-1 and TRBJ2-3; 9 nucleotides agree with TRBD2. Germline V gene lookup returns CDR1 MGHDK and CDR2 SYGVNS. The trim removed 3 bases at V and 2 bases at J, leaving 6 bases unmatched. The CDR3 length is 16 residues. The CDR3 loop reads CASSDPSGGYTDTQYF. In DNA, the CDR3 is TGTGCCAGCAGTGACCCAAGCGGGGGGTACACAGATACGCAGTATTTT.

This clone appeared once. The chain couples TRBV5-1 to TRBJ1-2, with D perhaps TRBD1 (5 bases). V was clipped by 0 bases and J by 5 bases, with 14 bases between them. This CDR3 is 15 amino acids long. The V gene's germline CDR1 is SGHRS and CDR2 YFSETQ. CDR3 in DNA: TGCGCCAGCAGCTTGGCCGCGGGGACCGGGTATGGCTACACCTTC. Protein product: CASSLAAGTGYGYTF.

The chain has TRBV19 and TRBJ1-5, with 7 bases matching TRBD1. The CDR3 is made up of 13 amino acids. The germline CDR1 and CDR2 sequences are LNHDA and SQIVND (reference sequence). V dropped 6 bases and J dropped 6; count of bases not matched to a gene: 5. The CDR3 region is CASSHRGTQPQHF. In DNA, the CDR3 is TGTGCCAGTAGCCACAGGGGAACTCAGCCCCAGCATTTT.

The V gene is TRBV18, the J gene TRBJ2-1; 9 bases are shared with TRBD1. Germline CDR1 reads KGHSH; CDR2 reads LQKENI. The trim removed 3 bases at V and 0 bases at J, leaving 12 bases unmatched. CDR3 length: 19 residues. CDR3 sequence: CASSPTRGQGGNSYNEQFF. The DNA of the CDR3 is TGTGCCAGCTCACCTACTAGGGGACAGGGTGGGAACTCCTACAATGAGCAGTTCTTC.

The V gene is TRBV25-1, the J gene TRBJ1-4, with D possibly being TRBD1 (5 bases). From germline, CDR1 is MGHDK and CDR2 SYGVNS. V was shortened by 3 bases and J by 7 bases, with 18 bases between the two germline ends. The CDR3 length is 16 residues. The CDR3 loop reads CASSDHTGGLSEKLFF. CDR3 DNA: TGTGCCAGCAGTGACCACACGGGGGGGTTGAGTGAAAAACTGTTTTTT. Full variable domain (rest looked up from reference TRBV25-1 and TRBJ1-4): EADIYQTPRYLVIGTGKKITLECSQTMGHDKMYWYQQDPGMELHLIHYSYGVNSTEKGDLSSESTVSRIRTEHFPLTLESARPSHTSQYLCASSDHTGGLSEKLFFGSGTQLSVL.

The CDR3 region has the DNA TGTGCCAGCTCACCTAATTATGATCCGGGACAGGGGAGTGAAAAACTGTTTTTT. Translated, it gives CASSPNYDPGQGSEKLFF. This sequence joins TRBV18 and TRBJ1-4, with 10 bases identical to TRBD1. The J segment lost 7 bases and the V segment lost 3 bases, leaving 14 bases of the junction unmatched. Germline V lookup: CDR1 KGHSH, CDR2 LQKENI. The CDR3 spans 18 residues.

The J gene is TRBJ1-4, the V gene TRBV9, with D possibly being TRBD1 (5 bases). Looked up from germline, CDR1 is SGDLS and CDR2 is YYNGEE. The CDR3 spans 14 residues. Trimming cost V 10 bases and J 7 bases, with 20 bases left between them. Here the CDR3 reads CAAAGGEGVEKLFF. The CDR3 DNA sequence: TGTGCCGCAGCAGGTGGGGAAGGGGTTGAAAAACTGTTTTTT.

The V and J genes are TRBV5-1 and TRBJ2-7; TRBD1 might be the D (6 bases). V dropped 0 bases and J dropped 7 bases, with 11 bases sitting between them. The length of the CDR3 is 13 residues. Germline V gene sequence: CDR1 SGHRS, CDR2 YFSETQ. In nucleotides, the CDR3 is TGCGCCAGCAGCTTGGAGGGGGACCGAGAGCAGTACTTC. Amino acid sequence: CASSLEGDREQYF.

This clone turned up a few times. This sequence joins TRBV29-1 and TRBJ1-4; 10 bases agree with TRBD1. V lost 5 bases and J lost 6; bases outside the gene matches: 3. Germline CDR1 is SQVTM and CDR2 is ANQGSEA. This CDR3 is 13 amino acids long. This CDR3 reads CSVSGTGDEKLFF. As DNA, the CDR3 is TGCAGCGTTTCCGGGACAGGGGATGAAAAACTGTTTTTT.